These 31 T cell receptor beta chains were sequenced from one sample in a study of shared clonotypes between healthy human individuals. Libraries were prepared by immunoSEQ multiplex PCR; TCRdb keeps only in-frame clonotypes and omits some of them. Of 2.5 million or so clones listed, around 94% are singletons. Input material: naive CD4+ T cells sorted from blood. Subset specified: CD45RA+ positively selected. Receptors were obtained from a young man in good health.

This chain joins TRBV2 and TRBJ1-2, with D possibly TRBD1 on 5 matching bases. Trimming took 6 bases from V and 2 from J, leaving 16 bases between them. The CDR3 covers 15 residues. Germline V gene sequence: CDR1 SNHLY, CDR2 FYNNEI. DNA of the CDR3: TGTGCCAGCAGGGAAAAGGACAAGGCGAACTATGGCTACACCTTC. It encodes CASREKDKANYGYTF.

The chain combines TRBV25-1 with TRBJ2-7; D is perhaps TRBD1 (6 bases). Germline V CDR1 and CDR2: MGHDK, SYGVNS. Trimming stripped 6 bases from V and 3 bases from J, with 18 bases between. The CDR3 loop spans 15 amino acids. Written as DNA, the CDR3 is TGTGCCAGCAGCTCTGTCCGGGACAATATCTACGAGCAGTACTTC. Amino acids: CASSSVRDNIYEQYF.

The rearrangement joins TRBV5-6 to TRBJ1-2; D not certain. The V and J ends lost 2 bases and 4 bases respectively, with 12 bases between them. The CDR3 covers 14 residues. CDR1 is SGHDT and CDR2 is YYEEEE in the germline V gene. DNA for the CDR3: TGTGCCAGCAGCTTAAGCCTGGGGAGCTATGGCTACACCTTC. This translates into CASSLSLGSYGYTF.

The chain has TRBV30 and TRBJ1-5; 9 positions match TRBD1. After removal of 1 base from V and 0 bases from J, the junction contained 10 bases not matched to a gene. Germline V gene lookup returns CDR1 GTSNPN and CDR2 SVGIG (reference sequence). The CDR3 length is 18 residues. This CDR3 is CAWSARTGAQYSNQPQHF. Written as DNA, the CDR3 is TGTGCCTGGAGTGCCCGGACAGGGGCCCAATATAGCAATCAGCCCCAGCATTTT.

This chain joins TRBV11-3 and TRBJ1-6, with TRBD1 identical over 10 bases. Per the germline V gene, CDR1 is SGHNT and CDR2 is YENEEA. The J segment lost 15 bases and the V segment lost 5 bases, leaving 4 bases of the junction unmatched. There are 12 residues in the CDR3. CDR3 sequence: CASSAGTGVLHF. The CDR3 DNA reads TGTGCCAGCAGCGCCGGGACAGGGGTCCTCCACTTT. Full variable domain (rest looked up from reference TRBV11-3 and TRBJ1-6): EAGVVQSPRYKIIEKKQPVAFWCNPISGHNTLYWYLQNLGQGPELLIRYENEEAVDDSQLPKDRFSAERLKGVDSTLKIQPAELGDSAVYLCASSAGTGVLHFGNGTRLTVT.

The chain links TRBV10-3 to TRBJ2-7; no clear D. Trimming removed 2 bases from V and 0 bases from J, with 14 bases in between. Germline values: CDR1 ENHRY, CDR2 SYGVKD. The CDR3 has 16 residues. CDR3 protein: CAISEAGRVSSYEQYF. In DNA form, the CDR3 reads TGTGCCATCAGTGAGGCCGGAAGGGTAAGCTCCTACGAGCAGTACTTC.

The chain has TRBV25-1 and TRBJ2-3; 8 bases line up with TRBD1. Germline V gives CDR1 MGHDK, CDR2 SYGVNS. The CDR3 totals 13 residues. Trimming at V came to 4 bases and at J to 4 bases, leaving 1 base not matched to a gene. Written as DNA, the CDR3 is TGTGCCAGCAGTGGACAGGGGTCAGATACGCAGTATTTT. This codes for CASSGQGSDTQYF.

CDR3 bases: TGTGCCAGCTCAACGGGGGGAGCTGGGGCCAACGTCCTGACTTTC. Protein: CASSTGGAGANVLTF. The chain carries TRBV18 and TRBJ2-6, with TRBD2 identical over 7 bases. The CDR3 has 15 residues. Germline V gene data show CDR1 as KGHSH and CDR2 as LQKENI. V gave up 5 bases and J gave up 2 bases; unmatched junction bases: 3.

The chain recombines TRBV4-3 with TRBJ2-7, with TRBD2 matching 7 bases. Germline lookup yields CDR1 LGHNA and CDR2 YSLEER. With V trimmed by 0 bases and J by 2 bases, 7 bases remained unmatched. The CDR3 has 16 amino acids. CDR3 sequence: CASSQDWASGTYEQYF. CDR3 sequence (DNA): TGCGCCAGCAGCCAAGATTGGGCTAGCGGAACCTACGAGCAGTACTTC.

This clone occurred a few times. The chain is built from TRBV10-3 and TRBJ1-2; the D is unclear. Germline V gene data show CDR1 as ENHRY and CDR2 as SYGVKD. Trimming cost V 2 bases and J 2 bases, with 6 bases left between them. The CDR3 is 13 amino acids. CDR3 sequence (DNA): TGTGCCATCAGTGAGAAGACGAACTATGGCTACACCTTC. Encoded protein: CAISEKTNYGYTF.

This chain connects TRBV12-5 to TRBJ2-1; TRBD2 matches at 11 bases. V was clipped by 5 bases and J by 3 bases; unmatched bases: 3. The CDR3 loop spans 15 amino acids. Germline CDR1 LGHNT, CDR2 FRNRAP. CDR3 DNA sequence: TGTGCTAGTGGTCCGGGACTAGCGGTCTACAATGAGCAGTTCTTC. It encodes CASGPGLAVYNEQFF. Full variable domain (missing parts from reference TRBV12-5 and TRBJ2-1): DARVTQTPRHKVTEMGQEVTMRCQPILGHNTVFWYRQTMMQGLELLAYFRNRAPLDDSGMPKDRFSAEMPDATLATLKIQPSEPRDSAVYFCASGPGLAVYNEQFFGPGTRLTVL.

This sequence joins TRBV10-2 and TRBJ1-1; 9 bases fit TRBD1. Germline CDR1 WSHSY, CDR2 SAAADI. Trimming took 3 bases from V and 9 from J; bases not matched to a gene: 8. The CDR3 contains 14 residues. DNA for the CDR3: TGCGCCAGCAGTGAAGGGGGACAGGGACTACAAGCTTTCTTT. This encodes CASSEGGQGLQAFF.

This chain links TRBV18 with TRBJ2-2; 9 bases match TRBD1. CDR1 and CDR2 from the germline V gene are KGHSH and LQKENI. This CDR3 has 16 amino acids. The junction had 8 bases not matched to a gene; V was cut back by 6 bases and J by 3 bases. CDR3 in amino acids: CASSPTGGAYTGELFF. DNA of the CDR3: TGTGCCAGCTCCCCCACAGGGGGCGCGTACACCGGGGAGCTGTTTTTT. Full variable domain (remainder filled in from reference TRBV18 and TRBJ2-2): NAGVMQNPRHLVRRRGQEARLRCSPMKGHSHVYWYRQLPEEGLKFMVYLQKENIIDESGMPKERFSAEFPKEGPSILRIQQVVRGDSAAYFCASSPTGGAYTGELFFGEGSRLTVL.

This clone was detected only once. V is TRBV19 and J is TRBJ2-4; 7 bases are a match to TRBD1. The CDR3 has 15 amino acids. Germline-derived CDR1 and CDR2 are LNHDA and SQIVND (reference sequence). V was pared by 7 bases and J by 2 bases, with 8 bases of the junction left unmatched. CDR3: CASTTGDSSKNIQYF. CDR3 DNA sequence: TGTGCCAGTACTACAGGGGATAGCTCCAAAAACATTCAGTACTTC.

The rearrangement uses TRBV13 and TRBJ1-1, with TRBD1 matching over 9 bases. The CDR3 loop spans 15 amino acids. CDR1 and CDR2 (germline): PRHDT, FYEKMQ (reference sequence). The J segment lost 3 bases and the V segment lost 5 bases, leaving 7 bases of the junction unmatched. CDR3: CASSPGTGWDTEAFF. The CDR3 coding sequence is TGTGCCAGCAGCCCCGGGACAGGGTGGGACACTGAAGCTTTCTTT.

The chain links TRBV2 to TRBJ2-1, with 13 bases matching TRBD2. Germline V CDR1 and CDR2: SNHLY, FYNNEI. The V segment lost 3 bases and the J segment 7 bases; nucleotides outside the gene matches: 6. The CDR3 sequence is 16 residues long. The CDR3, as DNA: TGTGCCAGCAGTGACTGGACTAGCGGGAGAGGTAATGAGCAGTTCTTC. It codes for CASSDWTSGRGNEQFF.

V is TRBV5-1 and J is TRBJ1-1; D gene uncertain. CDR1 and CDR2 (germline): SGHRS, YFSETQ. Trimming left V 3 bases short and J 2 bases short, with 8 bases between. CDR3 length: 13 residues. The CDR3 reads CASSYMVNTEAFF. CDR3 nucleotide sequence: TGCGCCAGCAGCTACATGGTTAACACTGAAGCTTTCTTT.

The chain has TRBV5-4 and TRBJ2-5; D is possibly TRBD1 (6 bases). CDR1 and CDR2 from the germline V gene are SGHNT and YYREEE (reference sequence). The CDR3 is 14 amino acids. Trimming removed 2 bases at V and 1 base at J, with 9 bases between. This CDR3 reads CASSLSRGQETQYF. CDR3 nucleotide sequence: TGTGCCAGCAGCTTAAGCAGGGGCCAAGAGACCCAGTACTTC.

V gene TRBV30 combines with J gene TRBJ1-5; possible D gene TRBD1, 6 bases. Germline V gene sequence: CDR1 GTSNPN, CDR2 SVGIG (reference sequence). The CDR3 covers 14 residues. V dropped 1 base and J dropped 3 bases, with 10 bases sitting between them. The CDR3 coding sequence is TGTGCCTGGAGTGGGGACAACCTCAATCAGCCCCAGCATTTT. This codes for CAWSGDNLNQPQHF.

The J gene is TRBJ1-5, the V gene TRBV7-2; TRBD1 is a possible D gene (6 bases). This CDR3 is 15 amino acids long. CDR1 is SGHTA and CDR2 is FQGNSA in the germline V gene. Trimming removed 5 bases at V and 2 bases at J, with 13 bases between. As DNA, the CDR3 is TGTGCCAGCAGCCCGGCAGGGGTCGGCAATCAGCCCCAGCATTTT. This codes for CASSPAGVGNQPQHF. Using reference TRBV7-2 and TRBJ1-5 for the parts outside the CDR3, the full variable domain is GAGVSQSPSNKVTEKGKDVELRCDPISGHTALYWYRQSLGQGLEFLIYFQGNSAPDKSGLPSDRFSAERTGGSVSTLTIQRTQQEDSAVYLCASSPAGVGNQPQHFGDGTRLSIL.

The chain links TRBV6-1 to TRBJ2-1; tentative D call: TRBD2 (5 bases). V lost 7 bases to trimming and J lost 6 bases, with 13 bases between them. This CDR3 region has 13 residues. From germline, CDR1 is MNHNS and CDR2 SASEGT. The CDR3 is CASKGVQFNEQFF. The CDR3 coding sequence is TGTGCCAGCAAGGGAGTACAGTTCAATGAGCAGTTCTTC.

Of note for this clone: Other nucleotide sequences in the sample specify the same CDR3. The chain uses TRBV7-2 and TRBJ1-1; D remains unclear. Germline CDR1 and CDR2: SGHTA and FQGNSA. The V end was cut by 1 base, the J end by 5 bases, with 2 bases between. The CDR3 has 11 amino acids. CDR3: CASSLGTEAFF. CDR3 sequence (DNA): TGTGCCAGCAGCTTAGGGACTGAAGCTTTCTTT.

The rearrangement joins TRBV9 to TRBJ1-4; 8 nucleotides align to TRBD1. Germline CDR1 and CDR2: SGDLS and YYNGEE. This CDR3 is built from 17 residues. J was trimmed by 4 bases and V by 0 bases; bases with no gene match: 8. The DNA of the CDR3 is TGTGCCAGCAGCGTAGGAACAGGGGGAAGGATTAATGAAAAACTGTTTTTT. Translation: CASSVGTGGRINEKLFF.

V is TRBV11-2 and J is TRBJ2-3; TRBD2 agrees at 9 bases. The V segment lost 4 bases and the J segment 2 bases; nucleotides outside the gene matches: 7. The CDR3 consists of 16 residues. Germline CDR1 is SGHAT and CDR2 is FQNNGV. In DNA, the CDR3 is TGTGCCAGCAGCTCCGTAGCGGGGGCCTACACAGATACGCAGTATTTT. Translation: CASSSVAGAYTDTQYF.

The chain recombines TRBV5-1 with TRBJ2-2; D might be TRBD1 (5 bases). Trimming stripped 0 bases from V and 4 bases from J, with 13 bases between. This CDR3 contains 16 residues. Per the germline V gene, CDR1 is SGHRS and CDR2 is YFSETQ. CDR3 amino acids: CASSLGGAVGTGELFF. In nucleotides, the CDR3 is TGCGCCAGCAGCTTGGGTGGGGCCGTGGGCACCGGGGAGCTGTTTTTT.

Written as DNA, the CDR3 is TGTGCCAGCAGTTATAATTCACCCCTCCACTTT. Translating it yields CASSYNSPLHF. The J gene is TRBJ1-6, the V gene TRBV6-1, with no clear D. Germline V gene sequence: CDR1 MNHNS, CDR2 SASEGT. V lost 5 bases and J 4 bases, leaving 0 bases between the germline ends. This CDR3 contains 11 residues.

The chain carries TRBV7-9 and TRBJ2-5, with 8 bases identical to TRBD1. The CDR3 runs 14 residues. From germline, CDR1 is SEHNR and CDR2 FQNEAQ (reference sequence). V was clipped by 6 bases and J by 4 bases; unmatched bases: 7. The CDR3 here is CASSQPGGAETQYF. The CDR3 DNA sequence: TGTGCCAGCAGTCAACCAGGGGGCGCAGAGACCCAGTACTTC. Full variable domain (rest looked up from reference TRBV7-9 and TRBJ2-5): DTGVSQNPRHKITKRGQNVTFRCDPISEHNRLYWYRQTLGQGPEFLTYFQNEAQLEKSRLLSDRFSAERPKGSFSTLEIQRTEQGDSAMYLCASSQPGGAETQYFGPGTRLLVL.

V and J are TRBV5-6 and TRBJ1-5; TRBD1 matches 12 bases. Per germline, CDR1 SGHDT and CDR2 YYEEEE. Unmatched junction bases numbered 8, after V lost 5 bases and J lost 5 bases. This CDR3 has 16 residues. The CDR3 spells CASRKLGTGGDQPQHF. CDR3 nucleotide sequence: TGTGCCAGCAGGAAACTAGGGACAGGGGGCGATCAGCCCCAGCATTTT. Together with reference TRBV5-6 and TRBJ1-5, the CDR3 gives the full variable domain: DAGVTQSPTHLIKTRGQQVTLRCSPKSGHDTVSWYQQALGQGPQFIFQYYEEEERQRGNFPDRFSGHQFPNYSSELNVNALLLGDSALYLCASRKLGTGGDQPQHFGDGTRLSIL.

The CDR3 protein is CASSLGDRETGGYTF. DNA of the CDR3: TGTGCCAGTAGTCTGGGGGACAGGGAAACGGGTGGCTACACCTTC. V and J are TRBV19 and TRBJ1-2; 9 bases are a match to TRBD1. This CDR3 is built from 15 residues. The trim removed 5 bases at V and 7 bases at J, leaving 11 bases unmatched. Looked up from germline, CDR1 is LNHDA and CDR2 is SQIVND (reference sequence). Full variable domain (remainder filled in from reference TRBV19 and TRBJ1-2): DGGITQSPKYLFRKEGQNVTLSCEQNLNHDAMYWYRQDPGQGLRLIYYSQIVNDFQKGDIAEGYSVSREKKESFPLTVTSAQKNPTAFYLCASSLGDRETGGYTFGSGTRLTVV.

About this clone itself: This sample also contains other DNA sequences that code for the same CDR3. The chain recombines TRBV7-9 with TRBJ2-3; D perhaps matches TRBD1 (6 bases). V was shortened by 0 bases and J by 5 bases, with 12 bases between the two germline ends. Per germline, CDR1 SEHNR and CDR2 FQNEAQ (reference sequence). The length of the CDR3 is 15 residues. CDR3 nucleotide sequence: TGTGCCAGCAGCTTAGCGGCAGGGGCAGGAGATACGCAGTATTTT. It specifies CASSLAAGAGDTQYF.

The J gene is TRBJ1-2, the V gene TRBV11-2; D ambiguous. This CDR3 has 15 amino acids. Trimming stripped 2 bases from V and 8 bases from J, with 18 bases between. Per the germline V gene, CDR1 is SGHAT and CDR2 is FQNNGV. CDR3 sequence: CASSLPPDGVGGYTF. In DNA form, the CDR3 reads TGTGCCAGCAGCTTACCCCCGGACGGGGTCGGGGGCTACACCTTC.